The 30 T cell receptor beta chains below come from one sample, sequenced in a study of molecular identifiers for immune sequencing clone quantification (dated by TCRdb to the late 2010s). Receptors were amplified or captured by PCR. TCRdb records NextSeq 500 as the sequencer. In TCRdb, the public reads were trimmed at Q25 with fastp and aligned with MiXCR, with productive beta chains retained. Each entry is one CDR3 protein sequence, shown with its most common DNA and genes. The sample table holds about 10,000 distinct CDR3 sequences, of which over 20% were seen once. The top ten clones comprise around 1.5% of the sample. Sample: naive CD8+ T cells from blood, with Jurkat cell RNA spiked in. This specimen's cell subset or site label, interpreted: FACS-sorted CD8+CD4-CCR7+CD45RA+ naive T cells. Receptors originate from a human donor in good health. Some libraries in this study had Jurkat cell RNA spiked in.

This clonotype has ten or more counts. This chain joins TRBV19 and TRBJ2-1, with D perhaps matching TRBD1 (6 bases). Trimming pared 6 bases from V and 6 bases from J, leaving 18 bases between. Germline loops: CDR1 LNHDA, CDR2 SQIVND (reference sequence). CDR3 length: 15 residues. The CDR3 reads CASSIQGLLGNEQFF. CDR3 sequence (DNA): TGTGCCAGTAGCATACAGGGCCTACTAGGCAATGAGCAGTTCTTC.

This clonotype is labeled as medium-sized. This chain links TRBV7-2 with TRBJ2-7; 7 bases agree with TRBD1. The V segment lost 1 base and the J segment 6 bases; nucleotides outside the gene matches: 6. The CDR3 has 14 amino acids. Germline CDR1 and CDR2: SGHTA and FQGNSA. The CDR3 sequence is CASSLEPDRFEQYF. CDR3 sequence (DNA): TGTGCCAGCAGCTTAGAGCCGGACAGGTTCGAGCAGTACTTC. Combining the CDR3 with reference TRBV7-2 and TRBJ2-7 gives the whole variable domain GAGVSQSPSNKVTEKGKDVELRCDPISGHTALYWYRQSLGQGLEFLIYFQGNSAPDKSGLPSDRFSAERTGGSVSTLTIQRTQQEDSAVYLCASSLEPDRFEQYFGPGTRLTVT.

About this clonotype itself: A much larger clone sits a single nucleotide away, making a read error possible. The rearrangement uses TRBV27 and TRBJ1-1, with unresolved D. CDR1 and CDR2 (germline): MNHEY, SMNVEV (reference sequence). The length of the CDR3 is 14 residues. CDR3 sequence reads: CTSSLYVSGAEAFF. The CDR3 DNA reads TGTACCAGCAGTTTATATGTCTCCGGGGCTGAAGCTTTCTTT.

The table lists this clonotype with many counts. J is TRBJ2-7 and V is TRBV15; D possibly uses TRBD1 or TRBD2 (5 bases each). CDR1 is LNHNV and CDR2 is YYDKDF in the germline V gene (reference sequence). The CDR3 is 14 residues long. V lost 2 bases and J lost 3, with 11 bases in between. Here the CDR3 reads CATSRLRDGYEQYF. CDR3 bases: TGTGCCACCAGCAGACTTAGGGACGGCTACGAGCAGTACTTC.

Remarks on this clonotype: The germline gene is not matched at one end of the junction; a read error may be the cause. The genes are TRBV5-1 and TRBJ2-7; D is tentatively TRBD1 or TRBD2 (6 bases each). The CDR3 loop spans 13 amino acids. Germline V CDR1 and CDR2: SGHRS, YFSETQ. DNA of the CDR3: TGCGCCCGCAGCTTGGGGGGCGGGCTCGAGCAGTACTTC. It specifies CARSLGGGLEQYF.

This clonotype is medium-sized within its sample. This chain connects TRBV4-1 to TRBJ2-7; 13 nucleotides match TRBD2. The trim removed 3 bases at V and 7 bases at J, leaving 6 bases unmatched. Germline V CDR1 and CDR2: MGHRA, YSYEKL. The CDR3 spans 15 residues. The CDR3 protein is CASSQGGLAGVEQYF. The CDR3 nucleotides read TGCGCCAGCAGCCAGGGAGGACTAGCGGGGGTTGAGCAGTACTTC.

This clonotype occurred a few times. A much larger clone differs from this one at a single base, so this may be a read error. CDR3 in amino acids: CSVEGNRETQYF. The CDR3 DNA reads TGCAGCGTTGAAGGTAACCGAGAGACCCAGTACTTC. The chain recombines TRBV29-1 with TRBJ2-5; unclear D gene. There are 12 residues in the CDR3. Trimming left V 1 base short and J 4 bases short, with 7 bases between. Germline CDR1 is SQVTM and CDR2 is ANQGSEA.

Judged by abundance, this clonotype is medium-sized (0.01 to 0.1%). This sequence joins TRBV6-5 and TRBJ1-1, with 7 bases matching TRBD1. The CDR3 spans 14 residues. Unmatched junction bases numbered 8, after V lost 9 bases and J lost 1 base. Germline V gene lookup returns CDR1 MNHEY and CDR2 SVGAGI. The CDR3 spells CASRDRAKNTEAFF. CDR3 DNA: TGTGCCAGTAGAGACAGGGCAAAGAACACTGAAGCTTTCTTT.

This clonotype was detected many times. The CDR3 bases are TGCAGCGTTGAAGTATGGCGGGAAAACTATGGCTACACCTTC. Amino acids: CSVEVWRENYGYTF. The rearrangement uses TRBV29-1 and TRBJ1-2; D unresolved. The CDR3 has 14 amino acids. Germline V gene data show CDR1 as SQVTM and CDR2 as ANQGSEA. V dropped 1 base and J dropped 2 bases, with 11 bases sitting between them.

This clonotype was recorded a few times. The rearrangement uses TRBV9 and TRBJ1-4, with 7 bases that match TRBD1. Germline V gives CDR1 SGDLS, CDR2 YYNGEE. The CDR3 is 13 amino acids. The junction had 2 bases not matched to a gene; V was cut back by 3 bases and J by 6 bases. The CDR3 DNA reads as TGTGCCAGCAGCGCGGGGACAGATGAAAAACTGTTTTTT. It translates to CASSAGTDEKLFF. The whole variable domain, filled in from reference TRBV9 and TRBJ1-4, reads DSGVTQTPKHLITATGQRVTLRCSPRSGDLSVYWYQQSLDQGLQFLIQYYNGEERAKGNILERFSAQQFPDLHSELNLSSLELGDSALYFCASSAGTDEKLFFGSGTQLSVL.

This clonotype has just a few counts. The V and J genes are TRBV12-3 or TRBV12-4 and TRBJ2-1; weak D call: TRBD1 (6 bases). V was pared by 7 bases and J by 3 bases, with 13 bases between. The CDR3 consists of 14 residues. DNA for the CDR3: TGTGCCAGCACCCAGGGACACCGCTACAATGAGCAGTTCTTC. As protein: CASTQGHRYNEQFF.

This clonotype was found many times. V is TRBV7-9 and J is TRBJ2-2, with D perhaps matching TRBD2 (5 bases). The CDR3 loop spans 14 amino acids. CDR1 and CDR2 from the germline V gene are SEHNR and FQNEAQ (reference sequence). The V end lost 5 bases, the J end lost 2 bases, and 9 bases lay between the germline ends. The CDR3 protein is CASSPTTNTGELFF. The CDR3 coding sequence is TGTGCCAGCAGCCCGACTACTAACACCGGGGAGCTGTTTTTT.

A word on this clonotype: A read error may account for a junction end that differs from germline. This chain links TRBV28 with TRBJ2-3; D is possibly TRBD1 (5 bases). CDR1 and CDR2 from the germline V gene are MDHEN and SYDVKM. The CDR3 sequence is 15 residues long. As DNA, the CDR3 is TGTGCCAGCACCCCCTATGTAGCAGGGCCAGATACGCAGTGTTTC. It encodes CASTPYVAGPDTQCF.

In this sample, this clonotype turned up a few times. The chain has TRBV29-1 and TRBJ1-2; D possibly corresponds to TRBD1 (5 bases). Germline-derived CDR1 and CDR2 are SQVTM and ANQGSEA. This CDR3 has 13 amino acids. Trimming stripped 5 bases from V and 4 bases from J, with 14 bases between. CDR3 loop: CSVRATDPYGYTF. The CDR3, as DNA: TGCAGCGTTAGGGCGACAGACCCCTATGGCTACACCTTC.

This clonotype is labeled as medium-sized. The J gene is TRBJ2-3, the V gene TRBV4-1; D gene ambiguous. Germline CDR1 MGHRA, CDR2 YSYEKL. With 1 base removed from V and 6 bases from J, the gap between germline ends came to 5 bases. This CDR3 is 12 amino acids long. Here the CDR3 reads CASSQVGDTQYF. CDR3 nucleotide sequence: TGCGCCAGCAGCCAAGTTGGTGATACGCAGTATTTT.

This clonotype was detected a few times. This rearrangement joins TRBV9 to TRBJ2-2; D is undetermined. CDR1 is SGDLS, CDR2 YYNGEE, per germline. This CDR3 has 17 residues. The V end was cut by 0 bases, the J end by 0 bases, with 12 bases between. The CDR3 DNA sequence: TGTGCCAGCAGCGTAGCTAGAAGCACCTCGAACACCGGGGAGCTGTTTTTT. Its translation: CASSVARSTSNTGELFF.

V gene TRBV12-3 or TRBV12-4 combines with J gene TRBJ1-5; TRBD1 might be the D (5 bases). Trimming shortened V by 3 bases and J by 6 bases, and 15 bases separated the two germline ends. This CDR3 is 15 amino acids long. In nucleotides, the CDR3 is TGTGCCAGCAGTTTCGGGGGGGGTGGGGGTCAGCCCCAGCATTTT. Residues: CASSFGGGGGQPQHF.

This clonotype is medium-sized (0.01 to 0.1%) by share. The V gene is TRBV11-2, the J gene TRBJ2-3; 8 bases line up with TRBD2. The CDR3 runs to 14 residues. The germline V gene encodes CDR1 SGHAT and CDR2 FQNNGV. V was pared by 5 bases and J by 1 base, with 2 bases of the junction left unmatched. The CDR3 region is CASSLSGGTDTQYF. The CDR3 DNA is TGTGCCAGCAGCCTTAGCGGGGGCACAGATACGCAGTATTTT.

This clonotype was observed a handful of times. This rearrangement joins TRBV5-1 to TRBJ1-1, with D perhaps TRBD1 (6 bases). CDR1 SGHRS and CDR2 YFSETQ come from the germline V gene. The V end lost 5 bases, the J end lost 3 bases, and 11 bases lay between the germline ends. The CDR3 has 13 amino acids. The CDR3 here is CASSPGGYTEAFF. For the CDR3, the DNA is TGCGCCAGCAGTCCGGGGGGCTACACTGAAGCTTTCTTT.

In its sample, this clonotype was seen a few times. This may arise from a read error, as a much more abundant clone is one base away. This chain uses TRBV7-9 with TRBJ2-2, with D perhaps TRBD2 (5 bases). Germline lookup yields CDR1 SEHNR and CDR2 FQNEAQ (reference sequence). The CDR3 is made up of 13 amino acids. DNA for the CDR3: TGTGCCAGCAGCTTAGGGAACGACGGGGAGCTGGTTTTT. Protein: CASSLGNDGELVF.

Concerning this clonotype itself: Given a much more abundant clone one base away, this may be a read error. The CDR3 here is CSVTTLTGLTYAQYF. CDR3 coding DNA: TGCAGCGTGACAACTTTGACAGGTCTTACCTACGCGCAGTACTTC. The rearrangement joins TRBV29-1 to TRBJ2-7, with D perhaps matching TRBD1 (6 bases). The length of the CDR3 is 15 residues. Germline CDR1 reads SQVTM; CDR2 reads ANQGSEA.

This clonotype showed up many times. CDR3 in amino acids: CASSLERGEAFF. The CDR3 nucleotides are TGCGCCAGCAGCTTGGAAAGAGGAGAAGCTTTCTTT. V usage is TRBV5-1 and J usage is TRBJ1-1; no clear D. With 0 bases removed from V and 8 bases from J, the gap between germline ends came to 8 bases. Germline V gene data show CDR1 as SGHRS and CDR2 as YFSETQ. CDR3 length: 12 amino acids.

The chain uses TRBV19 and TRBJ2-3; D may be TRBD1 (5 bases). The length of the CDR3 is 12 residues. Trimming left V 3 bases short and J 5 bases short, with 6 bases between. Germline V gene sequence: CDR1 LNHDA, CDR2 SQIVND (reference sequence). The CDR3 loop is CASSITGDTQYF. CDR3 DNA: TGTGCCAGTAGTATTACAGGAGATACGCAGTATTTT.

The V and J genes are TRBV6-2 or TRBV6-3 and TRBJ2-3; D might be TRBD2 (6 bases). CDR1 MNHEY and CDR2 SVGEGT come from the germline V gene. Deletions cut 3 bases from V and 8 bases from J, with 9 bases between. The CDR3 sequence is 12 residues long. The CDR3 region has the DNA TGTGCCAGCAGTTATCCGGGGGTTACGCAGTATTTT. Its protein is CASSYPGVTQYF.

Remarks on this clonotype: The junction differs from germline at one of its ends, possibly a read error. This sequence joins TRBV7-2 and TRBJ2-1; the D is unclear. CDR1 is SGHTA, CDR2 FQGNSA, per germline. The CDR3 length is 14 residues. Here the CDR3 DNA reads TGTGCCCGCAGCTTAACAGTGTCTGTCAATGAGCAGTTCTTC. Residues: CARSLTVSVNEQFF.

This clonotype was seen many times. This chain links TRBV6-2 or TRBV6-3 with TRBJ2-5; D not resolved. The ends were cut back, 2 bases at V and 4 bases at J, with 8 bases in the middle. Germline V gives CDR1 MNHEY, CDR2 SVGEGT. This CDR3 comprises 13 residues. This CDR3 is CASSYVGPETQYF. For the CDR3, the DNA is TGTGCCAGCAGTTACGTGGGCCCAGAGACCCAGTACTTC.

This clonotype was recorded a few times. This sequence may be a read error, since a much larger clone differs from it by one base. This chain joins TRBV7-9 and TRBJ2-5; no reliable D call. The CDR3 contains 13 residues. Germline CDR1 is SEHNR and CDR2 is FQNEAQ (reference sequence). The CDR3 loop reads CASSTTVEEPQYF. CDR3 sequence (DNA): TGTGCCAGCAGTACCACAGTTGAAGAGCCCCAGTACTTC.

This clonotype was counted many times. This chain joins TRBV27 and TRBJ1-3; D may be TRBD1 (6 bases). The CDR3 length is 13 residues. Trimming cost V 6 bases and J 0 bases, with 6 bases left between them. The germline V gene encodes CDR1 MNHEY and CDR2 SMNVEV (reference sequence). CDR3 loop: CASRQGSGNTIYF. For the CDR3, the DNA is TGTGCCAGCAGACAGGGCTCTGGAAACACCATATATTTT.

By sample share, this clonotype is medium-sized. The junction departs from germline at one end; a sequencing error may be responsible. CDR3 sequence reads: CSARPGTSVDEQDF. CDR3 nucleotide sequence: TGCAGTGCTAGACCCGGGACTAGCGTTGACGAGCAGGACTTC. The chain links TRBV20-1 to TRBJ2-7; 10 positions agree with TRBD2. Germline V lookup: CDR1 DFQATT, CDR2 SNEGSKA (reference sequence). The CDR3 contains 14 residues.

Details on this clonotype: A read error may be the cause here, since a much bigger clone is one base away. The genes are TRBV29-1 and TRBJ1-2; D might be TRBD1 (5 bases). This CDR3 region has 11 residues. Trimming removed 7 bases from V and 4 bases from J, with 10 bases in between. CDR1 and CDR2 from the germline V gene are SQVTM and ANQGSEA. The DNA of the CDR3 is TGCAGCGGTCAGGGCATCTATGGCTACACCTTC. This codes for CSGQGIYGYTF.